The rows below give T cell receptor beta chains drawn from one sample of a study of chemoradiotherapy in HPV16-positive cancers. The assay was immunoSEQ multiplex PCR, and TCRdb's table has in-frame clones only and misses some. The sample shows roughly 700 clones, roughly 91% of them seen only once. The specimen was tumor tissue, collected from a patient who underwent chemoradiotherapy. These receptors were collected from a human donor with HPV-associated anogenital cancer. The CDR3 runs from the conserved cysteine through the conserved F or W. The D gene is left open where the match is weak. Where a row states a size, it is once, few, many or the class of an expanded clone; other rows omit it.

V gene	D gene	CDR3 length	J gene	clone size	CDR3 protein	CDR3 DNA
TRBV27	-	13	TRBJ1-2	-	CASSLNQNYGYTF	TGTGCCAGCAGTTTAAACCAAAACTATGGCTACACCTTC
TRBV14	-	15	TRBJ2-3	once	CASSPWTTGTDTQYF	TGTGCCAGCAGCCCCTGGACCACCGGCACAGATACGCAGTATTTT
TRBV10-1	-	14	TRBJ2-4	few	CASSENLDGYIQYF	TGCGCCAGCAGTGAGAACCTGGACGGGTACATTCAGTACTTC
TRBV5-1	-	14	TRBJ2-7	-	CASSLGRSADEQYF	TGCGCCAGCAGCTTGGGTAGGTCGGCGGACGAGCAGTACTTC
TRBV4-2	-	15	TRBJ1-2	-	CASSQAQQGREGYTF	TGTGCCAGCAGCCAAGCGCAACAGGGAAGGGAGGGCTACACCTTC
TRBV21-1	-	13	TRBJ1-1	few	CASSKDMNTEAFF	TGTGCCAGCAGCAAAGACATGAACACTGAAGCTTTCTTT
TRBV11-2	TRBD2	16	TRBJ2-5	-	CASSLGRRGGKETQYF	TGTGCCAGCAGCTTAGGACGGCGGGGGGGCAAGGAGACCCAGTACTTC
TRBV11-2	-	16	TRBJ1-2	-	CASSLDGGQGYYGYTF	TGTGCCAGCAGCTTAGATGGGGGGCAGGGGTACTATGGCTACACCTTC
TRBV11-2	-	14	TRBJ1-5	-	CASSPRAGDQPQHF	TGTGCCAGCAGCCCAAGAGCAGGGGACCAGCCCCAGCATTTT
TRBV7-8	-	15	TRBJ1-1	-	CASSSGFGVDTEAFF	TGTGCCAGCAGCTCGGGGTTCGGGGTGGACACTGAAGCTTTCTTT
TRBV27	TRBD1	16	TRBJ2-5	-	CASSSEPETGEETQYF	TGTGCCAGCAGTTCAGAACCTGAGACAGGGGAAGAGACCCAGTACTTC
TRBV21-1	-	14	TRBJ1-5	-	CASSIVVAGQPQHF	TGTGCCAGCAGCATAGTTGTCGCGGGTCAACCCCAGCATTTT
TRBV28	TRBD1	16	TRBJ2-7	-	CASSSRIAGTGDEQYF	TGTGCCAGCAGTTCGCGAATTGCCGGGACAGGGGACGAGCAGTACTTC
TRBV6-5	-	13	TRBJ1-2	-	CASRLDRRGGYTF	TGTGCCAGCAGACTCGACAGGAGAGGTGGCTACACCTTC
TRBV6-1	-	15	TRBJ1-5	-	CASTRGGENNQPQHF	TGTGCCAGCACCCGAGGAGGGGAAAACAATCAGCCCCAGCATTTT
TRBV9	-	13	TRBJ1-2	-	CASSVDRNYGYTF	TGTGCCAGCAGCGTAGACAGGAACTATGGCTACACCTTC
TRBV7-5	-	13	TRBJ2-1	-	CARSHPGEHEQFF	TGTGCCAGAAGCCACCCTGGGGAGCATGAGCAGTTCTTC